This entry lists 19 T cell receptor beta chains sequenced from one sample in a study of blood T cell repertoires in COVID-19. Libraries were prepared by immunoSEQ multiplex PCR; TCRdb keeps only in-frame clonotypes and omits some of them. This sample has 210,000 or so clones, with 87% found just once. Sequencing was carried out using peripheral blood. All receptors come from a man aged 35 to 55 with active or convalescent COVID-19.

The chain has TRBV7-9 and TRBJ1-1; no firm D call. Germline V CDR1 and CDR2: SEHNR, FQNEAQ (reference sequence). Trimming pared 4 bases from V and 4 bases from J, leaving 7 bases between. This CDR3 has 12 amino acids. CDR3 amino acids: CASSSLSTEAFF. CDR3 nucleotides: TGTGCCAGCAGCTCTCTCAGCACTGAAGCTTTCTTT.

This chain links TRBV6-4 with TRBJ2-1; TRBD1 might be the D (5 bases). CDR1 is MRHNA and CDR2 is SNTAGT in the germline V gene. V was clipped by 2 bases and J by 2 bases, with 7 bases between them. This CDR3 contains 14 residues. In nucleotides, the CDR3 is TGTGCCAGCAGTGACCCAGGGACCTACAATGAGCAGTTCTTC. Translating it yields CASSDPGTYNEQFF.

V and J are TRBV30 and TRBJ2-7, with TRBD2 as a possible D gene (6 bases). The CDR3 has 14 residues. Between the trimmed V and J ends, which lost 1 base and 0 bases, there was a span of 10 bases. CDR1 and CDR2 from the germline V gene are GTSNPN and SVGIG (reference sequence). The CDR3 sequence is CAWSDGGVSYEQYF. The DNA of the CDR3 is TGTGCCTGGAGTGACGGGGGAGTCTCCTACGAGCAGTACTTC.

This rearrangement joins TRBV3-1 (or the pseudogene TRBV3-2) to TRBJ1-3; D call uncertain. The CDR3 length is 13 residues. CDR1 is LGHDT and CDR2 is YNNKEL in the germline V gene (reference sequence). V shed 1 base and J shed 14 bases, with 15 bases lying between them. Here the CDR3 DNA reads TGTGCCAGCAGCCAAGCCCGGTCTGAGATCCTATATTTT. As protein: CASSQARSEILYF.

V is TRBV11-2 and J is TRBJ2-2; D gene unclear. This CDR3 spans 14 amino acids. Germline-derived CDR1 and CDR2 are SGHAT and FQNNGV. The V end lost 1 base, the J end lost 4 bases, and 7 bases lay between the germline ends. CDR3 amino acids: CASSLAGVTGELFF. The CDR3 DNA follows: TGTGCCAGCAGCTTAGCCGGAGTCACCGGGGAGCTGTTTTTT.

This clone was picked up one time. J is TRBJ2-2 and V is TRBV6-5, with D possibly matching TRBD2 (6 bases). The CDR3 has 14 residues. Germline V gene data show CDR1 as MNHEY and CDR2 as SVGAGI. V was shortened by 5 bases and J by 3 bases, with 10 bases between the two germline ends. In DNA form, the CDR3 reads TGTGCCAGCAGTCGGGGGTGGGACACCGGGGAGCTGTTTTTT. Encoded protein: CASSRGWDTGELFF.

This chain links TRBV11-2 with TRBJ2-7; D unresolved. The CDR3 loop spans 13 amino acids. V was shortened by 3 bases and J by 4 bases, with 10 bases between the two germline ends. Germline lookup yields CDR1 SGHAT and CDR2 FQNNGV. CDR3 DNA: TGTGCCAGCAGCTTTGGGCAGATATACGAGCAGTACTTC. It codes for CASSFGQIYEQYF. The whole variable domain, filled in from reference TRBV11-2 and TRBJ2-7, reads EAGVAQSPRYKIIEKRQSVAFWCNPISGHATLYWYQQILGQGPKLLIQFQNNGVVDDSQLPKDRFSAERLKGVDSTLKIQPAKLEDSAVYLCASSFGQIYEQYFGPGTRLTVT.

This clone was recorded many times. This rearrangement joins TRBV19 to TRBJ1-1, with D maybe TRBD1 (6 bases). V was shortened by 8 bases and J by 3 bases, with 13 bases between the two germline ends. CDR1 and CDR2 from the germline V gene are LNHDA and SQIVND (reference sequence). This CDR3 is 13 amino acids long. The CDR3 DNA reads TGTGCCAGTGGAGTGAAGGGGGACACTGAAGCTTTCTTT. It is translated as CASGVKGDTEAFF.

The table lists this clone with many counts. The chain has TRBV27 and TRBJ1-1, with D possibly being TRBD1 (6 bases). The V end was cut by 2 bases, the J end by 1 base, with 11 bases between. Germline V CDR1 and CDR2: MNHEY, SMNVEV (reference sequence). This CDR3 is built from 15 residues. DNA for the CDR3: TGTGCCAGCAGTTTAAAACGAGGGGGGAACACTGAAGCTTTCTTT. Its translation is CASSLKRGGNTEAFF.

The chain is built from TRBV7-8 and TRBJ1-4; D perhaps matches TRBD1 (6 bases). The V and J ends lost 0 bases and 14 bases respectively, with 13 bases between them. The CDR3 sequence is 13 residues long. Germline loops: CDR1 SGHVS, CDR2 FQNEAQ. CDR3 DNA sequence: TGTGCCAGCAGCTTAGCCGGGACACCAATGCTGTTTTTT. Its translation is CASSLAGTPMLFF.

This chain links TRBV5-4 with TRBJ1-4; D is possibly TRBD1 (6 bases). V lost 4 bases and J 7 bases, leaving 14 bases between the germline ends. The CDR3 sequence is 14 residues long. Germline V CDR1 and CDR2: SGHNT, YYREEE (reference sequence). In nucleotides, the CDR3 is TGTGCCAGCAGCGTAGGGGGTCCGGGTGAAAAACTGTTTTTT. Residues: CASSVGGPGEKLFF. Drawing the rest from reference TRBV5-4 and TRBJ1-4, the complete variable domain is ETGVTQSPTHLIKTRGQQVTLRCSSQSGHNTVSWYQQALGQGPQFIFQYYREEENGRGNFPPRFSGLQFPNYSSELNVNALELDDSALYLCASSVGGPGEKLFFGSGTQLSVL.

This clone has only a few counts. The chain employs TRBV5-1 and TRBJ2-3; 9 positions match TRBD2. The junction had 16 bases not matched to a gene; V was cut back by 4 bases and J by 1 base. This CDR3 comprises 19 residues. Germline V lookup: CDR1 SGHRS, CDR2 YFSETQ. The DNA of the CDR3 is TGCGCCAGCAGCCCCGAGGGTAGCGGGAGAAGAAGGGGCACAGATACGCAGTATTTT. Its protein product is CASSPEGSGRRRGTDTQYF.

This chain joins TRBV3-1 (or the pseudogene TRBV3-2) and TRBJ2-5, with TRBD1 matching over 9 bases. Germline CDR1 and CDR2: LGHDT and YNNKEL (reference sequence). V trimming: 1 base; J trimming: 7 bases; junction bases outside the gene matches: 10. The CDR3 has 16 residues. CDR3 loop: CASSQVGGQGRGTQYF. In DNA, the CDR3 is TGTGCCAGCAGCCAAGTAGGCGGACAGGGGAGAGGGACCCAGTACTTC.

This sequence joins TRBV5-4 and TRBJ2-3, with D perhaps TRBD1 (6 bases). There are 14 residues in the CDR3. CDR1 and CDR2 from the germline V gene are SGHNT and YYREEE (reference sequence). Trimming removed 4 bases at V and 6 bases at J, with 15 bases between. The DNA for the CDR3 is TGTGCCAGCAGCCTCGTGCGACAGGCGGATACGCAGTATTTT. Its translation is CASSLVRQADTQYF.

The V call is TRBV5-1, the J call TRBJ2-4, with 8 bases aligning to TRBD2. This CDR3 is built from 14 residues. Trimming took 0 bases from V and 6 from J; bases not matched to a gene: 2. CDR1 is SGHRS, CDR2 YFSETQ, per germline. The CDR3 nucleotides read TGCGCCAGCAGCTTGGTAGCGGGATCAAACATTCAGTACTTC. It encodes CASSLVAGSNIQYF. Using reference TRBV5-1 and TRBJ2-4 for the parts outside the CDR3, the full variable domain is KAGVTQTPRYLIKTRGQQVTLSCSPISGHRSVSWYQQTPGQGLQFLFEYFSETQRNKGNFPGRFSGRQFSNSRSEMNVSTLELGDSALYLCASSLVAGSNIQYFGAGTRLSVL.

The V call is TRBV6-5, the J call TRBJ2-2; 7 nucleotides align to TRBD1. The CDR3 totals 14 residues. Germline values: CDR1 MNHEY, CDR2 SVGAGI. V dropped 6 bases and J dropped 4; count of bases not matched to a gene: 5. The CDR3 sequence is CASSRDRATGELFF. For the CDR3, the DNA is TGTGCCAGCAGCAGGGACAGAGCCACCGGGGAGCTGTTTTTT.

The chain recombines TRBV5-1 with TRBJ2-1; D not certain. The CDR3 extends over 15 amino acids. V was shortened by 3 bases and J by 5 bases, with 15 bases between the two germline ends. Germline assignment: CDR1 SGHRS and CDR2 YFSETQ. CDR3 sequence reads: CASSSFPTLDNEQFF. The DNA of the CDR3 is TGCGCCAGCAGCTCCTTCCCAACTCTAGACAATGAGCAGTTCTTC.

This clone has only one observation. This rearrangement joins TRBV27 to TRBJ1-1; the match to TRBD1 covers 9 bases. The V segment lost 4 bases and the J segment 0 bases; nucleotides outside the gene matches: 12. CDR1 and CDR2 from the germline V gene are MNHEY and SMNVEV (reference sequence). This CDR3 comprises 18 residues. The CDR3 region is CASSWGPGQGRVNTEAFF. Here the CDR3 DNA reads TGTGCCAGCAGTTGGGGCCCGGGACAGGGTCGAGTGAACACTGAAGCTTTCTTT.

This clone was observed a single time. The chain combines TRBV12-3 or TRBV12-4 with TRBJ2-1; 8 bases are shared with TRBD1. The junction had 2 bases not matched to a gene; V was cut back by 2 bases and J by 8 bases. The length of the CDR3 is 13 residues. CDR3: CASSLSGGDEQFF. The CDR3 DNA reads as TGTGCCAGCAGTTTATCAGGGGGCGATGAGCAGTTCTTC.